A single T cell receptor (beta chain) is shown here with its context. The data are from a study of cytomegalovirus exposure and HLA in healthy donors. In the study overall: Assignment to the Caucasian-associated ancestry cluster applied to around 80% of the roughly 400 genotyped donors.

Primers: 60 Vbeta forward and 13 Jbeta reverse. Assay: immunoSEQ multiplex PCR; the TCRdb copy retains only in-frame clones and omits some. The sample includes 100,000 to 150,000 clones, 74% seen only once; the top ten take 4%. The length of the CDR3 is 14 residues. The ends were cut back, 0 bases at V and 11 bases at J, with 17 bases in the middle. CDR1 SGHDT and CDR2 YYEEEE come from the germline V gene. The chain combines TRBV5-6 with TRBJ1-1, with a weak D call TRBD1 (5 bases). The TCR sequence derives from a man aged 40-55 years in good health and CMV-seropositive. Specimen: PBMCs. The CDR3 nucleotides are TGTGCCAGCAGCTTGGTCCACAGGAAGAATGTGGCTTTCTTT. The encoded protein is CASSLVHRKNVAFF.